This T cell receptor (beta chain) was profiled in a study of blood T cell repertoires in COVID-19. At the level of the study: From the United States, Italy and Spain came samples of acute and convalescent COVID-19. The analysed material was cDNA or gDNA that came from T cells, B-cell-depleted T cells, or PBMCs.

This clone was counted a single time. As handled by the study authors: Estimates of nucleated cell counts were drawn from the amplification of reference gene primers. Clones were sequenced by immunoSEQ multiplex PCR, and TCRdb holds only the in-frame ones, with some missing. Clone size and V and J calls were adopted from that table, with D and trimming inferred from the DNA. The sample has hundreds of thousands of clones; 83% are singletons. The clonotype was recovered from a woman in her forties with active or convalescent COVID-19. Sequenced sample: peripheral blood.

The CDR3 DNA reads as TGTGCCACCAGTGAAGCGAGGACAGACAATCAGCCCCAGCATTTT. The encoded protein is CATSEARTDNQPQHF. The J gene is TRBJ1-5, the V gene TRBV24-1; a possible D gene is TRBD1 (6 bases). Trimming removed 4 bases at V and 3 bases at J, with 12 bases between. The CDR3 has 15 residues. Germline values: CDR1 KGHDR, CDR2 SFDVKD.